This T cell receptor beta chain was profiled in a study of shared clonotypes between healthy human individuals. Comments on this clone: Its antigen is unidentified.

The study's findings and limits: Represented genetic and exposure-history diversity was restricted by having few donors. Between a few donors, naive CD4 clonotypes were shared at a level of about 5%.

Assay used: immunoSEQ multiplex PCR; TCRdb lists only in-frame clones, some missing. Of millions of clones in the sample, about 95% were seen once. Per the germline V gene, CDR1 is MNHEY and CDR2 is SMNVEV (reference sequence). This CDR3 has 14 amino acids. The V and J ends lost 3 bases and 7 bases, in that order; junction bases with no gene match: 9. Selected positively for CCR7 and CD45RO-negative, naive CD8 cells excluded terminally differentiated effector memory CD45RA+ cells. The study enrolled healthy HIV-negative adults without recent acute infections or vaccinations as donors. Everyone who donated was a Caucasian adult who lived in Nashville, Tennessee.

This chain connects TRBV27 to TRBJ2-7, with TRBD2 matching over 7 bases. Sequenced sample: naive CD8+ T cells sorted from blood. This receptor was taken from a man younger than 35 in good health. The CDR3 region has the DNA TGTGCCAGCAGTTTTGTGGCGGAAGCGGGGGAGCAGTACTTC. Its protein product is CASSFVAEAGEQYF.